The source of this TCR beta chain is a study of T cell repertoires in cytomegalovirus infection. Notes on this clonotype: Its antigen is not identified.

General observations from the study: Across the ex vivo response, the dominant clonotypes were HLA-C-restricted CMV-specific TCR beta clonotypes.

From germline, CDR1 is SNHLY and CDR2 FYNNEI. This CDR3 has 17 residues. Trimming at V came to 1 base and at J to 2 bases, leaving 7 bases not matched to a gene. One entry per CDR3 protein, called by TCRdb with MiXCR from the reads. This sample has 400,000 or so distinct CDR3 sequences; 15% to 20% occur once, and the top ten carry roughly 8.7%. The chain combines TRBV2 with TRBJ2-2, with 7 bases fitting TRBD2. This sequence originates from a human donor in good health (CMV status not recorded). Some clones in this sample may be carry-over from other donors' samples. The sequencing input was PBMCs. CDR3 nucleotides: TGTGCCAGCAGTGAAGAGGGATCTAGCGGCAACACCGGGGAGCTGTTTTTT. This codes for CASSEEGSSGNTGELFF.